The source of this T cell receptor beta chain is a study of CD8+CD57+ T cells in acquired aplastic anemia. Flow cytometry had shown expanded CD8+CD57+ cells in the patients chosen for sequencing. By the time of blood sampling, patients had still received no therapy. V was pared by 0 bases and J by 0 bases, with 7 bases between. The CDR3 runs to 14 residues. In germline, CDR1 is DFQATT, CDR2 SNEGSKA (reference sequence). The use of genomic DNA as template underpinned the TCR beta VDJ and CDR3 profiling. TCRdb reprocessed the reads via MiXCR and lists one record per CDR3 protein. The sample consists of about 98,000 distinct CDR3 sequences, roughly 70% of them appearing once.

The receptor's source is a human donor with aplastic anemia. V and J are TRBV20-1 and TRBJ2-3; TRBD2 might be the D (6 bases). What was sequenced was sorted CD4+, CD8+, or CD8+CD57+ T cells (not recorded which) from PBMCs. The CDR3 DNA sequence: TGCAGTGCTAGAGACCGGGGGAGCACAGATACGCAGTATTTT. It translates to CSARDRGSTDTQYF.